This TCR beta chain appears in the sequencing data of a study of shared clonotypes between healthy human individuals. Study observations and caveats: It was the few donors that limited the genetic and exposure-history diversity represented.

Of note for this clone: Its antigen is as yet unknown.

CDR1 and CDR2 (germline): SGHRS, YFSETQ. V shed 0 bases and J shed 10 bases, with 14 bases lying between them. This CDR3 region has 14 residues. The repertoire was sequenced with immunoSEQ multiplex PCR; TCRdb's copy has only in-frame clones and lacks some. The profile covers about 450,000 clones, with about four fifths appearing a single time and around 14% taken by the ten largest. Recent acute infections and vaccinations were absent in the healthy HIV-negative adult donors. Donors comprised only Caucasian adults living in Nashville, Tennessee. V is TRBV5-1 and J is TRBJ2-1; tentative D call: TRBD2 (5 bases). Sequenced sample: PBMCs. The sequence came from a woman aged 40 to 50 in good health. Some clones in this sample may be carry-over from other donors' samples. DNA for the CDR3: TGCGCCAGCAGCTTGGCCATTCTAAGCGGAGAGCAGTTCTTC. Its translation: CASSLAILSGEQFF. Combining the CDR3 with reference TRBV5-1 and TRBJ2-1 gives the whole variable domain KAGVTQTPRYLIKTRGQQVTLSCSPISGHRSVSWYQQTPGQGLQFLFEYFSETQRNKGNFPGRFSGRQFSNSRSEMNVSTLELGDSALYLCASSLAILSGEQFFGPGTRLTVL.